This entry is about one T cell receptor (beta chain). The antigen this receptor binds is unknown. Qualities for individual bases were not recorded, and no much larger clone is one base off. The donors were roughly 38 Caucasian individuals from Russia, aged roughly 6 to 100 years, who were systemically healthy. Around 9.8 milliliters of peripheral blood were collected from each donor into EDTA-treated Vacutainer tubes. Ficoll-Paque density-gradient centrifugation was used to isolate PBMCs, with at least 7 million per sample. Trizol reagent was used to extract total RNA from PBMCs, with at least 5 micrograms per sample. For every donor, an aliquot of PBMCs went through flow cytometry to measure the percentages of naive CD45RAhigh/CD27high T cells. Libraries came from 5' RACE. A second PCR of roughly 7 to 11 cycles was performed with a sample-barcoded 5' primer and a J-beta primer mix. A unique molecular identifier was introduced onto each TCR beta cDNA molecule by a template-switch 5' adaptor carrying 12 random nucleotides. At least 3 million CDR3-containing paired-end reads were obtained from each sample. First-strand cDNA was synthesized from all RNA with the Mint cDNA synthesis kit, primed by a TRBC-specific oligonucleotide. Following uracil-DNA glycosylase treatment, all cDNA underwent a first 18-cycle PCR with the universal primers M1SS and BC2_uni_R. In the source study's methods: For normalization, 1 million high-quality reads, each with a distinct molecular identifier, were randomly selected from each sample. Instead of being binned into consensus sequences, reads with shared molecular identifiers were discarded. MiTCR, with a Q25 quality threshold and the strictest error-elimination algorithm, was used for CDR3 identification, clonotype clustering and error correction. A nonparametric unseen species model using Euler transformation provided a lower-bound estimate of total TCR beta diversity. The raw public reads went through TCRdb reprocessing: fastp at Q25, MiXCR clone calling, in-frame beta chains kept. Entries are consolidated by CDR3 protein sequence, retaining the most common genes and DNA. TCRdb's processing, not the authors', yielded these V and J calls. This sample has approximately 1,700,000 distinct CDR3 sequences in its table, and about two fifths of those were observed once. Of the sample, more than 20% falls within the top ten clones.

The sample is drawn from a study of blood T cells in healthy people across ages (dated by TCRdb to 2015 to 2017). At the level of the whole study: In model experiments, template switching captured about one uniquely barcoded TCR beta cDNA molecule for every two T cells. Age-related changes in TCR beta repertoire diversity were measured in the study by deep sequencing normalized with unique cDNA molecular identifiers. Four age groups were formed from the donors: young (average roughly 16 years), middle-aged (approximately 42), aged (62) and long-lived (about 75). To avoid experimental bias, donors of different ages were randomly spread across the sequencing lanes. The study analyzed two additional independent replicas of 1 million unique cDNA reads from the same blood draw for two donors, one aged 18 to 29 and one aged 80 or older.

The paper as a whole reports these results and caveats: The CMV infection status of donors was not known, potentially confounding age-related changes in expanded clonotypes. Compared with the aged group, the long-lived group had more naive CD4+ T cells, fewer expanded clones and increased TCR diversity, a pattern suggesting age selection. Observed TCR beta diversity per million T cells fell roughly linearly with age, and a significant reduction was already apparent by age approximately 40. Total diversity estimates from one million sequenced T cells were considered lower bounds and underestimates. A strong correlation was found between observed TCR beta diversity and the percentage of naive T cells measured by flow cytometry. Since profiling was done on bulk unsorted PBMCs, naive and antigen-experienced compartments could not be conclusively compared.

Between the V and J ends, shortened by 3 bases and 7 bases respectively, the junction contains 10 bases. From its cysteine to its phenylalanine, the CDR3 spans 13 amino acids. Of the read, only the CDR3 DNA is kept; its 39 bases are in frame from base 1. The receptor chain draws on TRBV12-3 or TRBV12-4 and TRBJ1-5, with no confident D gene call. Sequenced: blood. The origin of this receptor is a human donor in good health. The nucleotide sequence reads TGTGCCAGCAGTTTGACGGAACTACAGCCCCAGCATTTT. Its amino acids are CASSLTELQPQHF.